This TCR beta chain came from a study of T cell repertoires in MIS-A myocarditis. Libraries were prepared by immunoSEQ multiplex PCR; TCRdb keeps only in-frame clonotypes and omits some of them. This table holds about 11,000 clones, around 83% found once. There are 14 residues in the CDR3. Germline trimming cut 5 bases from V and 7 bases from J; bases unmatched to any gene: 5. The germline CDR1 and CDR2 sequences are LNHDA and SQIVND (reference sequence). Sample: right ventricle heart tissue obtained at autopsy. The chain links TRBV19 to TRBJ2-3; 11 nucleotides align to TRBD1. This sequence was found in a man younger than 35 with fulminant myocarditis from multisystem inflammatory syndrome in adults (MIS-A) after COVID-19. CDR3 nucleotides: TGTGCCAGTAGTCCGGGACAGGGGGTGAATACGCAGTATTTT. Translation gives CASSPGQGVNTQYF.